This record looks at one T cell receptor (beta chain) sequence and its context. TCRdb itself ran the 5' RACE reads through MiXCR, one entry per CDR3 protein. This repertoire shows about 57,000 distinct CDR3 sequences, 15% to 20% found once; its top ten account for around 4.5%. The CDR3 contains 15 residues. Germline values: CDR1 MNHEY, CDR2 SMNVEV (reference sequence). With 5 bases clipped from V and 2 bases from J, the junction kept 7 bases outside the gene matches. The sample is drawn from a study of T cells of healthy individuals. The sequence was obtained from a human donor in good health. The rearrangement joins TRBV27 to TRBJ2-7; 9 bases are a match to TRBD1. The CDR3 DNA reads TGTGCCAGCAGTCCGATATACAGGGGGCCCTACGAGCAGTACTTC. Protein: CASSPIYRGPYEQYF.